Here is one T cell receptor beta chain with its context. This sample was included in a study of control samples from healthy donors and cancer patients. Here immunoSEQ multiplex PCR was the method, and the copy in TCRdb shows in-frame clones only, minus some. The profile shows fewer than 95,000 clones, around nine tenths of them singletons. Germline loops: CDR1 MNHEY, CDR2 SVGAGI. V was trimmed by 8 bases and J by 0 bases, leaving 11 bases between them. The CDR3 consists of 14 residues. Material for sequencing was blood. The rearrangement uses TRBV6-5 and TRBJ1-5; possibly TRBD1 for D (6 bases). The source is a man aged 25-40 years in good health. The CDR3 loop is CASRTEPSNQPQHF. The CDR3, as DNA: TGTGCCAGCCGGACAGAACCTAGCAATCAGCCCCAGCATTTT.